The 29 T cell receptor beta chains below all came from one sample that was sequenced in a study of cytomegalovirus exposure and HLA in healthy donors. A multiplex PCR was run with 60 Vbeta primers and 13 Jbeta primers. Profiled with immunoSEQ multiplex PCR; TCRdb holds only in-frame clones, not every one. The data show 90,000 to 110,000 clones, under 85% seen once. The specimen was PBMCs. The origin of the receptors is a woman aged 40-49 years in good health and CMV-seropositive.

This clone was seen a single time. The V call is TRBV4-1, the J call TRBJ1-1, with D possibly matching TRBD1 (6 bases). CDR1 MGHRA and CDR2 YSYEKL come from the germline V gene. This CDR3 has 15 amino acids. V was pared by 4 bases and J by 5 bases, with 17 bases between. CDR3 nucleotides: TGCGCCAGCAGCCCTACTACAGGGAGAGGGACTGAAGCTTTCTTT. Translation gives CASSPTTGRGTEAFF.

This clone was seen only a few times. J is TRBJ2-2 and V is TRBV2; the match to TRBD2 covers 9 bases. The CDR3 loop spans 17 amino acids. Germline CDR1 and CDR2: SNHLY and FYNNEI. V trimming: 8 bases; J trimming: 4 bases; junction bases outside the gene matches: 14. The CDR3 DNA reads TGTGCCAGCCGCTGGATAGCGGGGGCGGGGGGCACCGGGGAGCTGTTTTTT. Amino acid sequence: CASRWIAGAGGTGELFF.

This clone has only one observation. The chain uses TRBV11-3 and TRBJ2-7, with D hard to call. V was trimmed by 4 bases and J by 2 bases, leaving 12 bases between them. Germline V CDR1 and CDR2: SGHNT, YENEEA. The CDR3 has 14 amino acids. CDR3: CASSSKRRTYEQYF. The CDR3 DNA follows: TGTGCCAGCAGCTCTAAACGGAGAACCTACGAGCAGTACTTC.

The chain combines TRBV6-6 with TRBJ1-6, with D possibly being TRBD1 (5 bases). The CDR3 consists of 16 residues. V was trimmed by 5 bases and J by 5 bases, leaving 16 bases between them. Per the germline V gene, CDR1 is MNHNY and CDR2 is SVGAGI (reference sequence). CDR3 region: CASSPDSIYHNSPLHF. The CDR3 DNA is TGTGCCAGCAGTCCCGACAGTATATACCATAATTCACCCCTCCACTTT.

The V gene is TRBV11-3, the J gene TRBJ2-2, with a weak D call TRBD2 (5 bases). CDR1 is SGHNT, CDR2 YENEEA, per germline. With 1 base removed from V and 5 bases from J, the gap between germline ends came to 14 bases. This CDR3 has 16 residues. As DNA, the CDR3 is TGTGCCAGCAGCTTAGCCTGGGAGACTGGAACCGGGGAGCTGTTTTTT. Its protein product is CASSLAWETGTGELFF.

This chain uses TRBV19 with TRBJ1-2, with D unclear. The length of the CDR3 is 13 residues. V was pared by 5 bases and J by 2 bases, with 9 bases between. From germline, CDR1 is LNHDA and CDR2 SQIVND (reference sequence). In nucleotides, the CDR3 is TGTGCCAGTAGTTCCGACACCAACTATGGCTACACCTTC. Its protein product is CASSSDTNYGYTF.

The J gene is TRBJ2-3, the V gene TRBV18, with 7 nucleotides matching TRBD1. The J segment lost 3 bases and the V segment lost 1 base, leaving 4 bases of the junction unmatched. The germline V gene has CDR1 KGHSH and CDR2 LQKENI. This CDR3 comprises 15 residues. CDR3 in amino acids: CASSPLGQTTDTQYF. In DNA, the CDR3 is TGTGCCAGCTCACCACTGGGACAGACGACAGATACGCAGTATTTT.

The rearrangement joins TRBV6-6 to TRBJ1-1; a possible D gene is TRBD1 (6 bases). Germline V lookup: CDR1 MNHNY, CDR2 SVGAGI (reference sequence). Between the trimmed V and J ends, which lost 6 bases and 7 bases, there was a span of 12 bases. The CDR3 contains 12 residues. The CDR3 DNA is TGTGCCAGCAGCACGCGACAGGTTGAAGCTTTCTTT. It translates to CASSTRQVEAFF.

The chain joins TRBV6-6 to TRBJ2-7; no clear D gene. Per germline, CDR1 MNHNY and CDR2 SVGAGI (reference sequence). The CDR3 spans 14 residues. Trimming cost V 6 bases and J 3 bases, with 15 bases left between them. The CDR3 loop reads CASSPADSYYEQYF. In DNA, the CDR3 is TGTGCCAGCAGCCCAGCTGACTCGTACTACGAGCAGTACTTC.

As for this clone: The junction departs from germline at one end; a sequencing error may be responsible. The V gene is TRBV14, the J gene TRBJ2-7; D remains unclear. Germline V gene data show CDR1 as SGHDN and CDR2 as FVKESK. The CDR3 has 15 residues. CDR3: CASSQVNGFWYEQCF. The CDR3 coding sequence is TGTGCCAGCAGCCAAGTGAACGGGTTTTGGTACGAGCAGTGCTTC. Combining the CDR3 with reference TRBV14 and TRBJ2-7 gives the whole variable domain EAGVTQFPSHSVIEKGQTVTLRCDPISGHDNLYWYRRVMGKEIKFLLHFVKESKQDESGMPNNRFLAERTGGTYSTLKVQPAELEDSGVYFCASSQVNGFWYEQCFGPGTRLTVT.

The chain employs TRBV7-8 and TRBJ2-1; 14 bases align to TRBD2. Germline lookup yields CDR1 SGHVS and CDR2 FQNEAQ. This CDR3 is 19 amino acids long. The V segment lost 4 bases and the J segment 0 bases; nucleotides outside the gene matches: 8. The CDR3 protein is CASSSGLAGAESSYNEQFF. As DNA, the CDR3 is TGTGCCAGCAGCTCGGGACTAGCGGGGGCTGAGAGCTCCTACAATGAGCAGTTCTTC.

The chain joins TRBV19 to TRBJ2-1, with 8 bases aligning to TRBD1. CDR1 and CDR2 (germline): LNHDA, SQIVND (reference sequence). Trimming took 3 bases from V and 4 from J; bases not matched to a gene: 5. This CDR3 is built from 15 residues. The CDR3 loop is CASSIRQGTYNEQFF. The CDR3 nucleotides are TGTGCCAGTAGTATCAGACAGGGGACTTACAATGAGCAGTTCTTC.

This clone has just a few counts. This chain connects TRBV5-1 to TRBJ1-1; D may be TRBD1 (6 bases). Deletions cut 2 bases from V and 5 bases from J, with 16 bases between. This CDR3 comprises 15 residues. Germline loops: CDR1 SGHRS, CDR2 YFSETQ. The CDR3 nucleotides read TGCGCCAGCAGCTTTCCGGGGGGCGCGTTGACTGAAGCTTTCTTT. It yields the protein CASSFPGGALTEAFF.

This sequence joins TRBV14 and TRBJ2-7; maybe TRBD1 (5 bases). The CDR3 loop spans 14 amino acids. The V end was cut by 2 bases, the J end by 5 bases, with 13 bases between. Germline assignment: CDR1 SGHDN and CDR2 FVKESK. The CDR3 spells CASSQRQLGDEQYF. CDR3 sequence (DNA): TGTGCCAGCAGCCAAAGACAGTTAGGGGACGAGCAGTACTTC. The full variable domain, completed using reference TRBV14 and TRBJ2-7, is EAGVTQFPSHSVIEKGQTVTLRCDPISGHDNLYWYRRVMGKEIKFLLHFVKESKQDESGMPNNRFLAERTGGTYSTLKVQPAELEDSGVYFCASSQRQLGDEQYFGPGTRLTVT.

V gene TRBV5-4 combines with J gene TRBJ1-2, with 8 bases fitting TRBD1. J gave up 8 bases and V 4 bases, and 10 bases lay outside the gene matches. The CDR3 is 14 amino acids. Germline CDR1 reads SGHNT; CDR2 reads YYREEE (reference sequence). The CDR3 sequence is CASSPPGQGRGYTF. CDR3 DNA sequence: TGTGCCAGCAGCCCCCCCGGACAGGGCCGAGGCTACACCTTC.

This clone was seen once. This chain joins TRBV7-2 and TRBJ2-1; 9 bases match TRBD2. This CDR3 contains 15 residues. With 5 bases clipped from V and 4 bases from J, the junction kept 6 bases outside the gene matches. Germline lookup yields CDR1 SGHTA and CDR2 FQGNSA. The CDR3 spells CASSTDSGGYNEQFF. The DNA of the CDR3 is TGTGCCAGCAGCACCGATAGCGGGGGTTACAATGAGCAGTTCTTC.

This chain's CDR3 is CASSRYGTGTYEQYF. DNA for the CDR3: TGTGCCAGCAGCCGATACGGGACAGGAACCTACGAGCAGTACTTC. This sequence joins TRBV21-1 and TRBJ2-5; the table assigns TRBD1, which was not confirmed against the DNA. The closer fit of TRBJ2-7 to the DNA end suggests the J call may be wrong. TRBV21-1 is a documented pseudogene. This CDR3 comprises 15 residues.

The chain employs TRBV6-1 and TRBJ2-7; 10 bases agree with TRBD1. CDR1 MNHNS and CDR2 SASEGT come from the germline V gene. The CDR3 covers 15 residues. The V segment lost 5 bases and the J segment 6 bases; nucleotides outside the gene matches: 10. The CDR3 nucleotides read TGTGCCAGCAGTAGCCGGGACAGGGGATCTGGCGAGCAGTACTTC. Translation gives CASSSRDRGSGEQYF.

The chain has TRBV4-1 and TRBJ2-1; 8 bases map to TRBD2. The germline CDR1 and CDR2 sequences are MGHRA and YSYEKL. Unmatched junction bases numbered 5, after V lost 1 base and J lost 0 bases. The CDR3 runs to 17 residues. CDR3 in DNA: TGCGCCAGCAGCCAAGGGTTACTAGCGGCCTCCTACAATGAGCAGTTCTTC. Its translation: CASSQGLLAASYNEQFF.

The rearrangement uses TRBV4-3 and TRBJ2-1, with 9 bases aligning to TRBD2. V was pared by 0 bases and J by 3 bases, with 3 bases of the junction left unmatched. CDR3 size: 16 residues. Germline V gene lookup returns CDR1 LGHNA and CDR2 YSLEER. This chain's CDR3 is CASSQERRGGYNEQFF. The CDR3 nucleotides are TGCGCCAGCAGCCAAGAACGGCGGGGGGGCTACAATGAGCAGTTCTTC.

V is TRBV14 and J is TRBJ2-5; D might be TRBD2 (5 bases). Germline V gives CDR1 SGHDN, CDR2 FVKESK. The V end was cut by 1 base, the J end by 14 bases, with 20 bases between. This CDR3 contains 14 residues. The CDR3 loop is CASSQVSRGDTCYF. The CDR3 DNA is TGTGCCAGCAGCCAAGTCTCTCGGGGAGACACTTGTTACTTC.

The rearrangement joins TRBV2 to TRBJ2-5; 7 nucleotides agree with TRBD2. This CDR3 is 15 amino acids long. J gave up 4 bases and V 1 base, and 6 bases lay outside the gene matches. Germline V CDR1 and CDR2: SNHLY, FYNNEI. This CDR3 is CASSEVGGFGETQYF. In DNA, the CDR3 is TGTGCCAGCAGTGAAGTGGGAGGGTTCGGAGAGACCCAGTACTTC.

This sequence joins TRBV7-8 and TRBJ1-2; possible D gene TRBD1, 6 bases. CDR3 length: 16 amino acids. Trimming cost V 0 bases and J 4 bases, with 15 bases left between them. CDR1 and CDR2 (germline): SGHVS, FQNEAQ. The CDR3 DNA follows: TGTGCCAGCAGCTTAGCGTTCACAGGGTTATTCTATGGCTACACCTTC. Translating it yields CASSLAFTGLFYGYTF.

The genes are TRBV7-2 and TRBJ1-4; 7 nucleotides line up with TRBD1. CDR1 SGHTA and CDR2 FQGNSA come from the germline V gene. This CDR3 is 16 amino acids long. J was trimmed by 5 bases and V by 3 bases; bases with no gene match: 9. CDR3 sequence: CASSFSSGTVNEKLFF. CDR3 in DNA: TGTGCCAGCAGCTTCTCCTCCGGGACAGTAAATGAAAAACTGTTTTTT.

This chain links TRBV4-3 with TRBJ1-5; D ambiguous. The germline V and J ends were trimmed by 4 bases and 0 bases, with 7 bases remaining between them. The CDR3 extends over 14 amino acids. Per germline, CDR1 LGHNA and CDR2 YSLEER. The CDR3 loop reads CASSPLLSNQPQHF. The CDR3 DNA sequence: TGCGCCAGCAGCCCTCTTCTTAGCAATCAGCCCCAGCATTTT.

In this sample, this clone turned up a few times. V gene TRBV4-2 combines with J gene TRBJ2-1; 8 positions agree with TRBD2. Trimming cost V 4 bases and J 4 bases; bases outside gene matches: 15. Germline loops: CDR1 LGHNA, CDR2 YNFKEQ. The CDR3 extends over 18 amino acids. The CDR3 region is CASSPARFRGGPYNEQFF. As DNA, the CDR3 is TGTGCCAGCAGCCCCGCAAGGTTTCGGGGGGGCCCGTACAATGAGCAGTTCTTC.

The V gene is TRBV18, the J gene TRBJ2-5; D is unresolved. The CDR3 is 14 amino acids. V was trimmed by 2 bases and J by 4 bases, leaving 11 bases between them. The germline V gene has CDR1 KGHSH and CDR2 LQKENI. Here the CDR3 reads CASSPESIRETQYF. Here the CDR3 DNA reads TGTGCCAGCTCACCAGAGAGTATTAGAGAGACCCAGTACTTC.

This CDR3 reads CASSQGVARNTDTQYF. The CDR3 DNA sequence: TGCGCCAGCAGCCAAGGGGTCGCTAGAAACACAGATACGCAGTATTTT. V usage is TRBV4-1 and J usage is TRBJ2-3, with unresolved D. The V end lost 1 base, the J end lost 2 bases, and 13 bases lay between the germline ends. This CDR3 has 16 amino acids. Looked up from germline, CDR1 is MGHRA and CDR2 is YSYEKL.

V gene TRBV7-2 combines with J gene TRBJ2-2; D is possibly TRBD2 (6 bases). The V gene lost 4 bases and the J gene lost 4 bases, with 16 bases spanning the gap. The CDR3 is 16 residues long. Germline V CDR1 and CDR2: SGHTA, FQGNSA. The CDR3 loop reads CASSYQRGIGTGELFF. CDR3 coding DNA: TGTGCCAGCAGCTACCAACGGGGGATTGGCACCGGGGAGCTGTTTTTT.